This TCR beta chain was obtained from a study of T cells after yellow fever vaccination. Points from the study as a whole: Most clones from primary vaccination resurfaced after the booster (approximately 95% CD4, more than 75% CD8). It was a weaker secondary response, yet one that peaked faster, at day 5 versus 15. The presence of abundant clonotypes contaminating from the bulk population was possible in FACS-sorted repertoires.

UMIs were added to TCR cDNA along with a universal primer site when it was made by 5'RACE template switching. Each CDR3 protein gets one entry after TCRdb re-called the 5' RACE reads with MiXCR. Among about 630,000 distinct CDR3 sequences listed, around 12% were seen once. This clonotype turned up a few times. Its antigen is still unknown. V was clipped by 4 bases and J by 4 bases; unmatched bases: 11. The CDR3 has 15 residues. Germline CDR1 is DFQATT and CDR2 is SNEGSKA (reference sequence). Here the sequenced sample was PBMCs, taken on the day of the yellow fever booster vaccination. This receptor was taken from a man aged 30 to 39 who received the YFV17D yellow fever vaccine. The chain uses TRBV20-1 and TRBJ2-7, with 9 bases identical to TRBD2. The CDR3 loop is CSAKQTSGTFYEQYF. In nucleotides, the CDR3 is TGCAGTGCTAAACAGACTAGCGGCACCTTTTACGAGCAGTACTTC.